This TCR beta chain was documented in a study of CD4 T cells in relation to SARS-CoV-2 and coronaviruses. Uncultured naive and memory CD4+ T cells supplied DNA for deep TCR-beta sequencing. Clones were sequenced by immunoSEQ multiplex PCR, and TCRdb holds only the in-frame ones, with some missing. The table lists roughly 61,000 clones, about nine tenths of them singletons. Germline values: CDR1 KGHSH, CDR2 LQKENI. The CDR3 extends over 15 amino acids. With 3 bases clipped from V and 2 bases from J, the junction kept 5 bases outside the gene matches. Before the COVID-19 pandemic, during about 2011-2018, CD4+ T cells were taken from unexposed donors.

Source material: memory CD4+ T cells from PBMCs. V and J are TRBV18 and TRBJ2-3; 7 bases are a match to TRBD1. The TCR sequence derives from a human donor in good health. In DNA, the CDR3 is TGTGCCAGCTCACCTCGGACAGGAAACACAGATACGCAGTATTTT. Translating it yields CASSPRTGNTDTQYF.